This paragraph covers one T cell receptor beta chain sequence. Trimming shortened V by 5 bases and J by 3 bases, and 15 bases separated the two germline ends. The CDR3 has 15 amino acids. Germline V gives CDR1 MNHEY, CDR2 SMNVEV (reference sequence). The sample belongs to a study of control samples from healthy donors and cancer patients. Assay: immunoSEQ multiplex PCR; the TCRdb copy retains only in-frame clones and omits some. The top ten hold about 0.64% of the sample, which has roughly 150,000 clones, roughly 92% seen once. This receptor was obtained from a young woman in good health. Sequenced input: blood. This rearrangement joins TRBV27 to TRBJ2-3; D is unresolved. The CDR3 DNA sequence: TGTGCCAGCAGTATCCAGACCCAGACTACAGATACGCAGTATTTT. Protein product: CASSIQTQTTDTQYF.